The 15 T cell receptor beta chains presented below share a single source sample, sequenced in a study of T cell repertoires in cytomegalovirus infection. TCRdb processed the reads anew with MiXCR; each CDR3 protein has one entry. The table includes roughly 920,000 distinct CDR3 sequences, 30% to 40% detected once. These TCRs' antigens remain unknown. The sample in question was cultured CD8+ T cells from PBMCs, obtained from culture after CMV antigen stimulation. These receptors all come from a human donor in good health (CMV status not recorded). Some clones in this sample may be carry-over from other donors' samples.

There are a few counts of this clonotype. This chain links TRBV10-3 with TRBJ2-2; D is uncertain. V was pared by 3 bases and J by 4 bases, with 15 bases between. The germline CDR1 and CDR2 sequences are ENHRY and SYGVKD. The CDR3 covers 16 residues. As DNA, the CDR3 is TGTGCCATCAGTGATTTGGCAGCTCCGGGCACCGGGGAGCTGTTTTTT. As protein: CAISDLAAPGTGELFF.

The V call is TRBV5-1, the J call TRBJ2-7; D possibly corresponds to TRBD2 (6 bases). The CDR3 spans 14 residues. Germline V lookup: CDR1 SGHRS, CDR2 YFSETQ. Trimming pared 3 bases from V and 0 bases from J, leaving 10 bases between. CDR3 sequence reads: CASSYRGLSYEQYF. DNA for the CDR3: TGCGCCAGCAGCTACCGGGGACTCTCCTACGAGCAGTACTTC.

This clonotype was observed a handful of times. The V gene is TRBV28, the J gene TRBJ1-1; D remains unclear. CDR3 length equals 18 residues. V was clipped by 3 bases and J by 0 bases, with 20 bases between them. The germline V gene encodes CDR1 MDHEN and CDR2 SYDVKM. This CDR3 reads CASSLFGEWGNMNTEAFF. In DNA, the CDR3 is TGTGCCAGCAGTTTGTTCGGGGAGTGGGGAAACATGAACACTGAAGCTTTCTTT.

This clonotype was detected only a few times. The rearrangement links TRBV29-1 to TRBJ2-7, with 12 positions matching TRBD2. The CDR3 consists of 14 residues. V lost 7 bases and J lost 7; bases outside the gene matches: 11. Germline assignment: CDR1 SQVTM and CDR2 ANQGSEA. DNA for the CDR3: TGCAGCGCCACCAAGTCGGGACTAGCGGGTGAGCAGTACTTC. This codes for CSATKSGLAGEQYF.

This clonotype was detected a few times. The chain is built from TRBV6-2 or TRBV6-3 and TRBJ2-2; D is ambiguous. The germline CDR1 and CDR2 sequences are MNHEY and SVGEGT. CDR3 length equals 14 residues. The germline V and J ends were trimmed by 6 bases and 4 bases, with 12 bases remaining between them. The CDR3, as DNA: TGTGCCAGCAGCGGTGACATAACCACCGGGGAGCTGTTTTTT. It translates to CASSGDITTGELFF.

Of note for this clonotype: A much larger clone is a single base away; this may be a read error. This rearrangement joins TRBV12-3 or TRBV12-4 to TRBJ1-1; no clear D gene. The CDR3 contains 12 residues. The germline V and J ends were trimmed by 2 bases and 8 bases, with 9 bases remaining between them. The CDR3 sequence: CASSLNPLEAFF. The DNA of the CDR3 is TGTGCCAGCAGTTTAAACCCGCTAGAAGCTTTCTTT.

This clonotype has only a few counts. This chain uses TRBV29-1 with TRBJ2-7; D is possibly TRBD2 (6 bases). Trimming took 1 base from V and 3 from J, leaving 10 bases between them. Germline V gives CDR1 SQVTM, CDR2 ANQGSEA. CDR3 length: 13 amino acids. The CDR3 coding sequence is TGCAGCGTTGAAGTCGGGGGAGGCTACGAGCAGTACTTC. As protein: CSVEVGGGYEQYF.

This clonotype was found a few times. The chain joins TRBV27 to TRBJ2-5, with D possibly being TRBD2 (6 bases). This CDR3 is built from 14 residues. Germline CDR1 is MNHEY and CDR2 is SMNVEV (reference sequence). V lost 5 bases and J 7 bases, leaving 17 bases between the germline ends. In nucleotides, the CDR3 is TGTGCCAGCAGTCCCGGGACTCTCCGGGGGACCCAGTACTTC. This sequence encodes CASSPGTLRGTQYF.

This clonotype was counted between two and nine times. The rearrangement links TRBV7-6 to TRBJ2-2; D unclear. The CDR3 runs 14 residues. Germline CDR1 reads SGHVS; CDR2 reads FNYEAQ. The V end lost 5 bases, the J end lost 5 bases, and 12 bases lay between the germline ends. The chain's CDR3 is CASSNKRATGELFF. CDR3 coding DNA: TGTGCCAGCAGCAACAAACGTGCGACCGGGGAGCTGTTTTTT. Using reference TRBV7-6 and TRBJ2-2 for the parts outside the CDR3, the full variable domain is GAGVSQSPRYKVTKRGQDVALRCDPISGHVSLYWYRQALGQGPEFLTYFNYEAQQDKSGLPNDRFSAERPEGSISTLTIQRTEQRDSAMYRCASSNKRATGELFFGEGSRLTVL.

This clonotype was observed a few times. The V and J genes are TRBV7-9 and TRBJ2-7; D uncertain. CDR1 and CDR2 from the germline V gene are SEHNR and FQNEAQ (reference sequence). With 10 bases removed from V and 5 bases from J, the gap between germline ends came to 15 bases. The CDR3 is 12 amino acids. The CDR3 loop is CATLDGPHEQYV. The CDR3 DNA reads TGTGCCACCCTGGACGGGCCCCACGAGCAGTACGTC.

The V and J genes are TRBV5-5 and TRBJ2-7; D remains ambiguous. Trimming stripped 1 base from V and 2 bases from J, with 13 bases between. The CDR3 is 15 amino acids. Germline values: CDR1 SGHKS, CDR2 YYEKEE (reference sequence). The CDR3 region is CASSLRVSQTYEQYF. CDR3 in DNA: TGTGCCAGCAGCTTGAGGGTTAGCCAGACCTACGAGCAGTACTTC.

The V call is TRBV9, the J call TRBJ2-1, with TRBD2 identical over 11 bases. Germline V lookup: CDR1 SGDLS, CDR2 YYNGEE. The V segment lost 4 bases and the J segment 6 bases; nucleotides outside the gene matches: 9. The CDR3 is made up of 16 amino acids. The DNA for the CDR3 is TGTGCCAGCAGCACACATAGCGGGGGGGCCGGCAATGAGCAGTTCTTC. The encoded protein is CASSTHSGGAGNEQFF.

Turning to this clonotype: A read error may be the cause here, since a much bigger clone is one base away. The rearrangement joins TRBV28 to TRBJ2-3, with 12 nucleotides matching TRBD2. This CDR3 is 17 amino acids long. Germline CDR1 reads MDHEN; CDR2 reads SYDVKM. The CDR3 protein is CANSSALAGGLTDTQYF. As DNA, the CDR3 is TGTGCCAACAGTTCTGCGCTAGCGGGGGGGCTCACAGATACGCAGTATTTT.

This clonotype was counted at least ten times. The chain has TRBV4-1 and TRBJ2-1; perhaps TRBD1 as D (6 bases). The CDR3 sequence is 17 residues long. Germline lookup yields CDR1 MGHRA and CDR2 YSYEKL. The germline V and J ends were trimmed by 3 bases and 5 bases, with 20 bases remaining between them. Here the CDR3 reads CASSQIPGTHQNNEQFF. Written as DNA, the CDR3 is TGCGCCAGCAGCCAGATTCCCGGGACACACCAGAACAATGAGCAGTTCTTC.

V and J are TRBV4-1 and TRBJ2-5; possibly TRBD2 for D (6 bases). This CDR3 comprises 14 residues. Germline CDR1 and CDR2: MGHRA and YSYEKL. Trimming left V 0 bases short and J 5 bases short, with 10 bases between. For the CDR3, the DNA is TGCGCCAGCAGCCAAGATCTTGGGGGGGAGACCCAGTACTTC. Protein: CASSQDLGGETQYF.